The TCR beta chain described here comes from a study of type 1 regulatory T cells. General study points: Tr1 cells had a more restricted TCR repertoire than non-Tr1 cells.

TCRdb re-called the reads with MiXCR, one entry per CDR3 protein. The data contain more than 60,000 distinct CDR3 sequences, about 50% of them singletons. Germline CDR1 is SNHLY and CDR2 is FYNNEI. Trimming removed 7 bases from V and 0 bases from J, with 13 bases in between. This CDR3 region has 16 residues. A remark on this clonotype: Its antigen is still unknown.

The receptor was derived from a human donor in good health. J is TRBJ2-6 and V is TRBV2, with D perhaps TRBD1 or TRBD2 (7 bases each). The sequenced sample was cultured non-Tr1 T cells, either the whole culture or a sorted T cell fraction (not recorded which). The CDR3 region has the DNA TGTGCCAGCAACGGGGGGACAGACTCTGGGGCCAACGTCCTGACTTTC. Its translation is CASNGGTDSGANVLTF.